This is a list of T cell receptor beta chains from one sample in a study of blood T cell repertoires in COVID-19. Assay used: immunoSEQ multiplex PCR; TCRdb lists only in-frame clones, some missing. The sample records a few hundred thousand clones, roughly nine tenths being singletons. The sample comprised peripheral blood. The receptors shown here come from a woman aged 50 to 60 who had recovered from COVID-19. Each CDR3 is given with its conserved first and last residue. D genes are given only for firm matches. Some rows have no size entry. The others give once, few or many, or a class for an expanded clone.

CDR3: CAITSNTEAFF
DNA: TGTGCCATCACTTCGAACACTGAAGCTTTCTTT
D: NA
J: TRBJ1-1
V: TRBV10-3
size: NA
length: 11

CDR3: CASSLDRTANYGYTF
DNA: TGTGCCAGCTCCCTAGACAGGACTGCTAACTATGGCTACACCTTC
D: NA
J: TRBJ1-2
V: TRBV18
size: NA
length: 15

CDR3: CASSPFQGRRDGYTF
DNA: TGTGCCAGCTCACCCTTCCAGGGCCGGAGGGACGGCTACACCTTC
D: NA
J: TRBJ1-2
V: TRBV18
size: NA
length: 15

CDR3: CASSLVAGSSYEQYF
DNA: TGTGCCAGCAGCTTAGTAGCGGGGAGCTCCTACGAGCAGTACTTC
D: TRBD2
J: TRBJ2-7
V: TRBV7-2
size: NA
length: 15

CDR3: CASSVHSGANVLTF
DNA: TGCGCCAGCAGCGTCCACTCTGGGGCCAACGTCCTGACTTTC
D: NA
J: TRBJ2-6
V: TRBV5-1
size: NA
length: 14

CDR3: CASRQIYSGNTIYF
DNA: TGTGCCAGCCGACAGATATACTCTGGAAACACCATATATTTT
D: NA
J: TRBJ1-3
V: TRBV19
size: NA
length: 14

CDR3: CASGNQGQYNEQFF
DNA: TGTGCTAGTGGCAACCAAGGACAGTACAATGAGCAGTTCTTC
D: NA
J: TRBJ2-1
V: TRBV12-5
size: NA
length: 14

CDR3: CASSLALGLGETQYF
DNA: TGCGCCAGCAGCTTGGCCCTAGGACTCGGGGAGACCCAGTACTTC
D: NA
J: TRBJ2-5
V: TRBV5-1
size: NA
length: 15

CDR3: CASSLGPNYGYTF
DNA: TGTGCCAGCAGCTTGGGGCCTAACTATGGCTACACCTTC
D: NA
J: TRBJ1-2
V: TRBV5-4
size: NA
length: 13

CDR3: CASSLGGTGRGNTIYF
DNA: TGCGCCAGCAGCTTGGGGGGGACAGGGCGAGGAAACACCATATATTTT
D: TRBD1
J: TRBJ1-3
V: TRBV5-1
size: NA
length: 16

CDR3: CASTSGTGAYEQYF
DNA: TGTGCCAGCACCTCCGGGACAGGGGCCTACGAGCAGTACTTC
D: TRBD1
J: TRBJ2-7
V: TRBV18
size: NA
length: 14

CDR3: CASSLLGFSGNTIYF
DNA: TGTGCCAGCAGCTTGCTCGGTTTCTCTGGAAACACCATATATTTT
D: NA
J: TRBJ1-3
V: TRBV5-6
size: NA
length: 15

CDR3: CASSLLARDNLPHNPYGYTF
DNA: TGTGCCAGCAGCCTCCTCGCCAGGGACAATCTTCCCCATAACCCCTATGGCTACACCTTC
D: NA
J: TRBJ1-2
V: TRBV7-3
size: once
length: 20

CDR3: CASSPTTGSNQPQHF
DNA: TGTGCCAGCAGCCCGACGACAGGCTCCAATCAGCCCCAGCATTTT
D: NA
J: TRBJ1-5
V: TRBV4-2
size: NA
length: 15

CDR3: CASSSDRVYNEQFF
DNA: TGTGCCAGCAGCTCCGACAGGGTCTACAATGAGCAGTTCTTC
D: TRBD1
J: TRBJ2-1
V: TRBV13
size: NA
length: 14